This T cell receptor (beta chain) is from a study of cytomegalovirus exposure and HLA in healthy donors (dated by TCRdb to 2017 to 2019). Describing the broader study: According to an earlier analysis of a few hundred of the donors, about 179 million T cells yielded roughly 110 million unique TCR beta sequences and about 300 Gb of sequence data. The study aimed to test whether cataloging public T cell receptors could reveal signatures of past pathogen exposure. In an earlier analysis of 587 of the donors, high-throughput TCR beta sequencing was used to judge whether each TCR beta V gene segment behaved as functional or pseudogenic. The later analysis used no new phenotypic data to find candidate immune exposures, relying instead on TCR beta sequences and their occurrence across donors. Donor age, sex, ethnicity and CMV serostatus were compiled alongside the repertoire data. Both class I and class II loci were covered by HLA typing, at four-digit resolution. A handful of DR-DQ haplotypes were handled as single units for association and clustering because linkage in the cohort was strong. A later genetic analysis took genome-wide SNP genotypes for about 60% of the roughly 670 donors and used that subset as a discovery cohort. To predict cytomegalovirus infection status, the study combined high-throughput TCR immunosequencing, statistical association of individual TCRs with disease status, and machine learning. Using immunosequencing, the study profiled T cell repertoires from 500 to 800 subjects and related those repertoires to cytomegalovirus serostatus. Among 350 to 400 genotyped donors of the cohort, an average of approximately 250,000 unique TCR beta nucleotide sequences were sequenced per donor, approximately 20% of them non-productive. A later analysis re-analyzed previously published TCR beta repertoires from 666 donors and added high-resolution HLA genotyping to study TCR occurrence patterns. The genetic ancestry cluster associated with self-reported Caucasian donors included roughly 84% of the approximately 430 genotyped donors. Along with the roughly 700-subject first cohort, a separate validation cohort of some 130 different subjects was used. The number of donors typed differed by locus, with about 629-630 for A, B, C, DRB1 and DQB1, 522 for DQA1, some 570 for DPA1, and 400 to 490 for DPB1. An early release covering roughly 600 HLA-typed donors comprised 300 to 350 gigabases of sequencing data and 85 million or so unique TCR sequences. All discovery cohort repertoires had been generated using a single sequencing platform. Findings and caveats that apply to the study as a whole: Only TCR beta chains were sequenced in this cohort, and the absence of alpha or paired-chain data limited detectable features. According to the authors, the approach could potentially be generalized to other disease states and immunological phenotypes. Compared with equally common non-associated chains, HLA-associated TCR beta chains in a later analysis were more clonally expanded and had lower generation probabilities. Because counts were too low, about 18 rarely observed V segments, including chromosome 9 orphons, were excluded from the earlier analysis of around 590 of the donors. In a later genetic analysis, fewer N-insertions in productive TCRs were reported among donors in an Asian-associated ancestry cluster than the approximately 670-donor mean. While some public TCRs were present in many individuals, most TCR sequences turned up only very rarely across donors. Because HLA typing was unavailable for some donors at each locus, only the typed subset was used in association tests. In a later genetic analysis, a missense DCLRE1C variant was associated with V-gene and J-gene trimming of TCR beta chains, and the association was replicated in an independent cohort. A further reported finding was that TCR beta sequences accurately predicted the HLA-A and HLA-B alleles for most subjects in the first cohort. CMV serostatus was the only immune exposure information available for the cohort. Correlated functional status among segregating V segments might reflect linkage disequilibrium, but an unknown experimental factor could not be ruled out. The sequencing pipeline was judged likely to have produced a cluster of highly shared sequence variants as a technical artifact. The 87-base-pair reads could not distinguish some IMGT-functional V segments, including TRBV6-2 and TRBV6-3, so those segments were excluded. In the study, about 150 TCR beta chains were listed as associated with cytomegalovirus. According to a later analysis, parvovirus B19, influenza, CMV and Epstein-Barr virus appeared linked to several top co-occurrence clusters. Most CMV-associated TCR beta chains appeared to be HLA-restricted in a later analysis, and the HLA associations seemed to be driven largely by CMV exposure. A few of the identified cytomegalovirus-associated TCR beta chains were confirmed in vitro to be specific for cytomegalovirus antigens. In a later analysis, the rate of TCR association differed among HLA loci, with DRB1 alleles having the most associated TCRs and HLA-C alleles having the fewest. Roughly uniform sequencing depth across donors was assumed in presence/absence analyses, although this assumption may not hold. A later analysis associated about 16,000 TCR beta sequences with specific HLA alleles at a false discovery rate of 0.05. Strong co-occurrence of HLA alleles, especially DR and DQ, made assigning TCR associations to individual alleles difficult. Broadly in line with IMGT annotations, most TCR beta V segments showed up in productive rearrangements about 90% or about 30% of the time in an earlier analysis of a few hundred of the donors. The classifier was reported to diagnose cytomegalovirus status with high specificity and sensitivity in both the original and validation cohorts.

The cohort consisted of more than 650 healthy bone marrow donors. All cohort members were sampled while nominally healthy, although unrecorded immune exposures were likely present. The donor was CMV seropositive and was included in the group of 270 or so seropositive cohort members. Each donor provided a peripheral blood sample, and peripheral blood mononuclear cells were used for TCR beta sequencing. Genomic DNA extraction from the blood cell samples was performed with the Qiagen DNeasy Blood Extraction Kit. As regards this clone: The antigen it recognizes is unknown. Qualities for individual bases were not recorded, and no much larger clone is one base off.

Trimming accounts for 3 bases at V and 0 bases at J, while the number of junction bases matched to no gene is 3. In the germline V gene, CDR1 corresponds to SNHLY and CDR2 to FYNNEI. From the cysteine through the phenylalanine, the CDR3 covers 15 amino acids. Here the CDR3 DNA is all that survives: 45 bases in frame from base 1. Libraries were built with the immunoSEQ multiplex PCR assay. A mixture of 60 forward primers for TCR Vbeta segments and 13 reverse primers for TCR Jbeta segments was used in the multiplex PCR. Amplification of the CDR3 region of rearranged TCR beta genes was performed with a multiplex PCR assay on genomic DNA. The Illumina HiSeq System was used to sequence the amplified TCR beta libraries as 87-base-pair reads. Per the authors' processing: In a later analysis, about 80 million unique TCR beta chains were counted across the 500 to 850 repertoires, and roughly 11 million of these chains were shared by at least two donors. To remove PCR and sequencing errors, raw reads were error-corrected and collapsed into unique sequences using a nearest-neighbor algorithm that merged closely related sequences. Alignment of CDR3 sequences to IMGT reference sequences was used to assign V, D and J gene segments. For a sequence to be retained, a match of at least six nucleotides was required to both a V gene segment and a J gene segment. A rearrangement was called productive if the CDR3 had no stop codons and remained in frame with V and J, and every other rearrangement was called non-productive. CDR3 was defined according to IMGT convention as the region running from the second conserved V-encoded cysteine to the conserved J-encoded phenylalanine. In an earlier analysis of approximately 500 of the donors, sequences lacking an unambiguous match to a single V gene segment were excluded. An earlier analysis of under 750 of the donors called V segments functional above 56.7% productive rearrangements and segregating when the between-donor standard deviation exceeded 5%. To diagnose cytomegalovirus status from the catalog of TCR beta chain sequences, a statistical classification framework was built. A later analysis assigned V and J genes by comparing TCR nucleotide sequences with IMGT/GENE-DB human TR gene sequences. Using the TCRdist pipeline, a later analysis assigned CDR3 sequences along with most-parsimonious VDJ recombination scenarios. A later analysis defined each TCR beta chain by its CDR3 amino acid sequence plus V-gene family, and excluded reads lacking a unique V-gene family. To address suspected cross-contamination and a sequencing artifact, a later analysis removed roughly 580 highly shared, low-generation-probability nucleotide sequences. For each public chain, a later analysis derived a clonal expansion index from normalized ranks of inferred template counts within each repertoire. A later analysis computed generation probabilities with a VDJ recombination model fitted to out-of-frame rearrangements, and checked the results against IGoR. In a later analysis, hypergeometric tests were used to score TCR-TCR, TCR-HLA and TCR-CMV co-occurrence, with a repertoire-size bias correction applied to TCR pairs. In a later analysis, false discovery rates were estimated by permuting HLA or CMV assignments 20 times. A later analysis grouped co-occurring TCRs with DBSCAN, adding TCRdist sequence similarity when clustering within HLA-allele-positive subsets. Repertoires with fewer than 30,000 or more than 120,000 public chains, plus five repertoires with anomalous nucleotide sharing, were excluded from co-occurrence clustering. TCRdb provides this immuneACCESS table in a form limited to in-frame rearrangements. Some clones are lacking; in checked studies, under half of them reflect an unresolved V gene, and why the rest are absent is not known. D and trimming were read from the DNA, whereas the V and J calls and clone size are those reported in that table. The sample table holds under 200,000 clones, of which approximately 77% were seen once. 7% to 9% of the sample is held by the ten biggest clonotypes.

Sequencing was done on a sample of PBMCs. This clonotype was obtained from a male donor in good health and CMV-seropositive. The receptor chain draws on TRBV2 and TRBJ2-3; 7 bases in the middle match TRBD2. Here is the DNA: TGTGCCAGCAGTGAGCGGGGGTGGAGCACAGATACGCAGTATTTT. Its protein product is CASSERGWSTDTQYF.